Each of the 19 T cell receptor beta chains below was sequenced from the same sample in a study of shared clonotypes between healthy human individuals. Sequencing was performed with immunoSEQ multiplex PCR; in TCRdb, only in-frame clones are kept and a portion is missing. The table has a few million clones, roughly 93% seen once. CD45RO-negative, CCR7-positively selected cells formed the naive CD8 fraction, excluding terminally differentiated effector memory CD45RA+ cells. The sequenced sample consisted of naive CD8+ T cells from PBMCs. Source of these receptors: a young man in good health. Some clones in this sample may be carry-over from other donors' samples.

The chain recombines TRBV28 with TRBJ1-2, with 7 bases identical to TRBD1. The ends lost 2 bases at V and 2 bases at J; junction bases unmatched: 5. From germline, CDR1 is MDHEN and CDR2 SYDVKM. CDR3 length equals 15 residues. CDR3 in amino acids: CASSLRDRTNYGYTF. For the CDR3, the DNA is TGTGCCAGCAGTTTACGGGACAGAACGAACTATGGCTACACCTTC.

This clone was picked up one time. The rearrangement links TRBV2 to TRBJ1-5; TRBD1 aligns across 8 bases. CDR1 SNHLY and CDR2 FYNNEI come from the germline V gene. CDR3 size: 16 residues. The J segment lost 5 bases and the V segment lost 6 bases, leaving 12 bases of the junction unmatched. CDR3 bases: TGTGCCAGCAGCCTAACGACAGGGGCCCCCCATCAGCCCCAGCATTTT. It encodes CASSLTTGAPHQPQHF.

CDR3 region: CASSYRVPGANVLTF. The CDR3 DNA reads TGTGCCAGCAGTTACAGGGTCCCTGGGGCCAACGTCCTGACTTTC. The V gene is TRBV6-5, the J gene TRBJ2-6; D is unresolved. The V end was cut by 2 bases, the J end by 2 bases, with 7 bases between. The CDR3 spans 15 residues. From germline, CDR1 is MNHEY and CDR2 SVGAGI.

This chain uses TRBV7-9 with TRBJ1-1; 9 nucleotides match TRBD1. The J segment lost 5 bases and the V segment lost 5 bases, leaving 9 bases of the junction unmatched. In germline, CDR1 is SEHNR, CDR2 FQNEAQ (reference sequence). The CDR3 is 15 amino acids. This chain's CDR3 is CASSVAGTGRTEAFF. The DNA for the CDR3 is TGTGCCAGCAGCGTTGCCGGGACAGGGAGAACTGAAGCTTTCTTT.

Only one count was recorded for this clone. The chain joins TRBV5-1 to TRBJ2-7; possibly TRBD1 for D (5 bases). There are 14 residues in the CDR3. With 2 bases removed from V and 1 base from J, the gap between germline ends came to 10 bases. The germline V gene encodes CDR1 SGHRS and CDR2 YFSETQ. CDR3 residues: CASSFDRHSYEQYF. CDR3 in DNA: TGCGCCAGCAGCTTCGACAGACATTCCTACGAGCAGTACTTC. Full variable domain (missing parts from reference TRBV5-1 and TRBJ2-7): KAGVTQTPRYLIKTRGQQVTLSCSPISGHRSVSWYQQTPGQGLQFLFEYFSETQRNKGNFPGRFSGRQFSNSRSEMNVSTLELGDSALYLCASSFDRHSYEQYFGPGTRLTVT.

V gene TRBV30 combines with J gene TRBJ2-7; D gene uncertain. The CDR3 runs to 13 residues. Germline V gene sequence: CDR1 GTSNPN, CDR2 SVGIG (reference sequence). V shed 0 bases and J shed 4 bases, with 10 bases lying between them. CDR3 DNA: TGTGCCTGGAGTGTAAGTCCCAGATACGAGCAGTACTTC. Amino acids: CAWSVSPRYEQYF.

This rearrangement joins TRBV9 to TRBJ2-1, with 9 bases lining up with TRBD1. The CDR3 runs to 16 residues. Per germline, CDR1 SGDLS and CDR2 YYNGEE. V was clipped by 4 bases and J by 4 bases; unmatched bases: 9. The CDR3 DNA is TGTGCCAGCAGCACCCACCGGGACAGGGATTACAATGAGCAGTTCTTC. It codes for CASSTHRDRDYNEQFF. The full variable domain, with the rest looked up from reference TRBV9 and TRBJ2-1, is DSGVTQTPKHLITATGQRVTLRCSPRSGDLSVYWYQQSLDQGLQFLIQYYNGEERAKGNILERFSAQQFPDLHSELNLSSLELGDSALYFCASSTHRDRDYNEQFFGPGTRLTVL.

CDR3 sequence reads: CSATGLAGAPWNEQFF. CDR3 DNA sequence: TGCAGCGCCACTGGACTAGCGGGGGCCCCTTGGAATGAGCAGTTCTTC. This chain connects TRBV29-1 to TRBJ2-1, with 13 bases lining up with TRBD2. V shed 7 bases, J shed 7 bases, and the junction held 13 bases outside the gene matches. Germline V gene sequence: CDR1 SQVTM, CDR2 ANQGSEA. The CDR3 extends over 16 amino acids.

The chain carries TRBV7-9 and TRBJ2-7; 10 nucleotides agree with TRBD2. CDR3 size: 13 residues. CDR1 is SEHNR, CDR2 FQNEAQ, per germline (reference sequence). The trim removed 6 bases at V and 6 bases at J, leaving 5 bases unmatched. The CDR3 DNA follows: TGTGCCAGCAGGCCGGGACTAGCGCGCGAGCAGTACTTC. Translated, it gives CASRPGLAREQYF.

The V call is TRBV27, the J call TRBJ1-1; TRBD1 is a possible D gene (6 bases). Germline values: CDR1 MNHEY, CDR2 SMNVEV (reference sequence). V lost 0 bases to trimming and J lost 4 bases, with 12 bases between them. The CDR3 runs 15 residues. CDR3 sequence: CASSLSGRGPTEAFF. The CDR3 DNA reads TGTGCCAGCAGTTTATCGGGTCGGGGGCCCACTGAAGCTTTCTTT.

The chain links TRBV5-4 to TRBJ2-7, with 8 bases identical to TRBD2. V was clipped by 1 base and J by 7 bases; unmatched bases: 4. CDR1 is SGHNT and CDR2 is YYREEE in the germline V gene (reference sequence). CDR3 size: 13 residues. This CDR3 is CASSLQAGVEQYF. For the CDR3, the DNA is TGTGCCAGCAGCTTGCAAGCGGGAGTTGAGCAGTACTTC.

A word on this clone: Within the sample, other DNA sequences also encode this same CDR3. The rearrangement uses TRBV27 and TRBJ2-7; D gene unclear. Germline V gene lookup returns CDR1 MNHEY and CDR2 SMNVEV (reference sequence). V was clipped by 6 bases and J by 2 bases, with 8 bases between them. The CDR3 runs to 12 residues. As DNA, the CDR3 is TGTGCCAGCAGCCCTAGTGCCTACGAGCAGTACTTC. Its protein product is CASSPSAYEQYF.

V usage is TRBV7-6 and J usage is TRBJ2-2, with TRBD2 matching over 12 bases. The CDR3 has 20 amino acids. Germline-derived CDR1 and CDR2 are SGHVS and FNYEAQ. Trimming cost V 0 bases and J 6 bases; bases outside gene matches: 14. The CDR3 sequence is CASSLAALAGGPFLAGELFF. The CDR3 DNA follows: TGTGCCAGCAGCTTAGCCGCCCTAGCGGGAGGGCCCTTCCTGGCCGGGGAGCTGTTTTTT.

The rearrangement joins TRBV6-5 to TRBJ2-1; D gene ambiguous. This CDR3 contains 15 residues. V lost 2 bases, J lost 3 bases, and 11 bases lay in between. CDR1 is MNHEY and CDR2 is SVGAGI in the germline V gene. CDR3 DNA: TGTGCCAGCAGTTACGGGCCCGGCATCTACAATGAGCAGTTCTTC. Residues: CASSYGPGIYNEQFF.

The V gene is TRBV19, the J gene TRBJ1-1; no reliable D call. V was cut by 3 bases and J by 2 bases, with 13 bases left in between. This CDR3 region has 15 residues. CDR1 is LNHDA, CDR2 SQIVND, per germline (reference sequence). CDR3: CASSISQKGNTEAFF. CDR3 in DNA: TGTGCCAGTAGTATTTCCCAGAAAGGAAACACTGAAGCTTTCTTT.

The chain combines TRBV11-2 with TRBJ2-3, with 8 bases fitting TRBD2. Germline V gene sequence: CDR1 SGHAT, CDR2 FQNNGV. This CDR3 region has 16 residues. Unmatched junction bases numbered 10, after V lost 2 bases and J lost 6 bases. In DNA form, the CDR3 reads TGTGCCAGCAGCTTACCTTTAGCGGGAACTGTTGATACGCAGTATTTT. Its translation is CASSLPLAGTVDTQYF.

This clone appeared once. The DNA for the CDR3 is TGTGCCAGCAGCCAAGCCACCATAAGGGTCCTAGCGGGAGGAACCTACGAGCAGTACTTC. Translated: CASSQATIRVLAGGTYEQYF. V and J are TRBV4-2 and TRBJ2-7; 11 bases are shared with TRBD2. Looked up from germline, CDR1 is LGHNA and CDR2 is YNFKEQ. The CDR3 sequence is 20 residues long. V was pared by 1 base and J by 2 bases, with 16 bases of the junction left unmatched.

The chain couples TRBV4-3 to TRBJ2-1; perhaps TRBD2 as D (6 bases). V shed 6 bases and J shed 3 bases, with 21 bases lying between them. In germline, CDR1 is LGHNA, CDR2 YSLEER. The CDR3 contains 17 residues. The CDR3 DNA reads TGCGCCAGCAGGCCAAGTCAGTTTAGCGGCATCTACAATGAGCAGTTCTTC. It specifies CASRPSQFSGIYNEQFF.

As to this clone: One end of the junction varies from germline; a read error may be responsible. CDR3 residues: CASSFSSGTGNPDF. CDR3 in DNA: TGTGCTAGCAGCTTTTCCTCCGGGACAGGGAACCCCGACTTC. The gene calls are TRBV7-9 and TRBJ2-5, with 9 bases identical to TRBD1. This CDR3 has 14 amino acids. Per germline, CDR1 SEHNR and CDR2 FQNEAQ (reference sequence).